This T cell receptor beta chain was found in a study of T cell responses to AZD1222 COVID-19 vaccine. Trimming cost V 5 bases and J 0 bases, with 11 bases left between them. The CDR3 has 16 residues. From germline, CDR1 is SGHTA and CDR2 FQGTGA. Repertoires were generated with immunoSEQ multiplex PCR, while TCRdb's copy carries only in-frame clones and drops some. The sample has about 120,000 clones, about nine tenths seen once. Details on this clone: The antigen is undetermined.

Broader study findings: Repertoires were collected only later (after the peak T cell response had occurred). Mostly white British, mostly female donors; authors suggested clonal diversity may be underestimated.

Source: peripheral blood, taken 28 days after the second AZD1222 dose. V gene TRBV7-3 combines with J gene TRBJ2-6; D gene ambiguous. The source is an adult who received the AZD1222 COVID-19 vaccine. CDR3 amino acids: CASSPRALSGANVLTF. CDR3 coding DNA: TGTGCCAGCAGCCCCCGCGCCCTCTCTGGGGCCAACGTCCTGACTTTC.